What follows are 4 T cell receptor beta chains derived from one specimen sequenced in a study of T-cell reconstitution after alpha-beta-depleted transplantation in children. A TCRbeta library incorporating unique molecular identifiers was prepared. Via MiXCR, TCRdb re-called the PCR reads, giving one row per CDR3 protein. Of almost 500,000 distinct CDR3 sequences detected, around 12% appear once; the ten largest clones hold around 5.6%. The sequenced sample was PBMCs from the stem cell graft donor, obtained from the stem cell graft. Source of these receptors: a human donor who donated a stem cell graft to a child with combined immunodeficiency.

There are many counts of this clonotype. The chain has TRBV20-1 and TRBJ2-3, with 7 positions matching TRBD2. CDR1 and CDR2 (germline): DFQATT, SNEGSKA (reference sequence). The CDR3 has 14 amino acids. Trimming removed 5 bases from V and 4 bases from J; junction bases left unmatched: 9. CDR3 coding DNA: TGCAGTGCTCCTGAGCGGGGTCTGGCAGATACGCAGTATTTT. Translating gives CSAPERGLADTQYF.

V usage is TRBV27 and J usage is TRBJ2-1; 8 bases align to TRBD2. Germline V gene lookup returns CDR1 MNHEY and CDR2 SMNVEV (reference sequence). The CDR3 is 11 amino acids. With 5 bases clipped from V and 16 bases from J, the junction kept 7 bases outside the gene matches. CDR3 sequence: CASSPGLAIFF. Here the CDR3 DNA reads TGTGCCAGCAGTCCCGGACTAGCAATCTTCTTC.

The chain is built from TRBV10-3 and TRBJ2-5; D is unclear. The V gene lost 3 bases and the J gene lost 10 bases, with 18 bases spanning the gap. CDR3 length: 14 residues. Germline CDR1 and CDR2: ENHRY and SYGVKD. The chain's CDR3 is CAISDPGPPSVQYF. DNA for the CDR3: TGTGCCATCAGTGATCCCGGGCCCCCTTCGGTCCAGTACTTC.

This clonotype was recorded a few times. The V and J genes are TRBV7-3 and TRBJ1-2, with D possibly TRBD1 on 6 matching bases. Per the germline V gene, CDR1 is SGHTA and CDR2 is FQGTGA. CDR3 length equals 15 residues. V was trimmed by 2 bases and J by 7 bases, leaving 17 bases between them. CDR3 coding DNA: TGTGCCAGCAGCTTAGGACACCAGGGGAAGGGTGGCTACACCTTC. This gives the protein CASSLGHQGKGGYTF. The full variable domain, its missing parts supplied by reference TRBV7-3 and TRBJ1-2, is GAGVSQTPSNKVTEKGKYVELRCDPISGHTALYWYRQSLGQGPEFLIYFQGTGAADDSGLPNDRFFAVRPEGSVSTLKIQRTERGDSAVYLCASSLGHQGKGGYTFGSGTRLTVV.